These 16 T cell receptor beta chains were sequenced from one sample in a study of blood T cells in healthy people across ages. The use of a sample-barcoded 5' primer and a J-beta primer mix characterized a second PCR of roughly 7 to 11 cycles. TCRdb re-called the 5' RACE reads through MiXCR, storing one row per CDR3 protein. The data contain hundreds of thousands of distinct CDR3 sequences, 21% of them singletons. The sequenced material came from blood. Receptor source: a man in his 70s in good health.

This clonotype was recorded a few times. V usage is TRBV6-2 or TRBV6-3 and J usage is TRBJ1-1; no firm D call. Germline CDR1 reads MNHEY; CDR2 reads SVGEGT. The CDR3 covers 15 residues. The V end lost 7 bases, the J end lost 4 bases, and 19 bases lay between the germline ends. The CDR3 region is CASTSTAQRSTEAFF. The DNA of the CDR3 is TGTGCCAGCACCTCTACGGCGCAAAGGAGCACTGAAGCTTTCTTT.

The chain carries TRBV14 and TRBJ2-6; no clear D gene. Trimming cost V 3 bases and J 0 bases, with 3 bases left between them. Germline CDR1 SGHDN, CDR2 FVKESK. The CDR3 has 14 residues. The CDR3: CASSQSSGANVLTF. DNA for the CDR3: TGTGCCAGCAGCCAGAGCTCTGGGGCCAACGTCCTGACTTTC.

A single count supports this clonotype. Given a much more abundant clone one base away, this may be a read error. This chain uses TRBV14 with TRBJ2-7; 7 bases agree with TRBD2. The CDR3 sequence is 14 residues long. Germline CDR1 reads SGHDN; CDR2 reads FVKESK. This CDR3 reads CASSQVAGSYQQYF. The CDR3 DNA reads TGTGCCAGCAGCCAAGTAGCGGGCAGCTACCAGCAGTACTTC.

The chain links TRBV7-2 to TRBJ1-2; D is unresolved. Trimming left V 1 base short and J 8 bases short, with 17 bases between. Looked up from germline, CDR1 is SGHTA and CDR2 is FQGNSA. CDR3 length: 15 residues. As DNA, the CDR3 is TGTGCCAGCAGCTTAGGCGCCGGGATGAGGGAAGGCTACACCTTC. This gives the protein CASSLGAGMREGYTF.

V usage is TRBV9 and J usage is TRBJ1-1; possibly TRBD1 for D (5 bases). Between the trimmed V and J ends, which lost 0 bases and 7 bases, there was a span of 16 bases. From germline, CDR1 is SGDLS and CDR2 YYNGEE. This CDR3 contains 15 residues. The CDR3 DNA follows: TGTGCCAGCAGCGTAGACCCGGGGCCTACGGTTGAAGCTTTCTTT. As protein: CASSVDPGPTVEAFF.

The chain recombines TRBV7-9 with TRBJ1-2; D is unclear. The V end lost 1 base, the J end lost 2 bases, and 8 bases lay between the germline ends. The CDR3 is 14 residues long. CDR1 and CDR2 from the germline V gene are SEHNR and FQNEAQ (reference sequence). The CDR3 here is CASSLESVNYGYTF. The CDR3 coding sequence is TGTGCCAGCAGCTTAGAGTCAGTGAACTATGGCTACACCTTC.

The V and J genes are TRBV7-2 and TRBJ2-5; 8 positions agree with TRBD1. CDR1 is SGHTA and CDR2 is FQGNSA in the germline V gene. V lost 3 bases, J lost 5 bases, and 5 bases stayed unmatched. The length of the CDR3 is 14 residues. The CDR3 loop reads CASSLDRARETQYF. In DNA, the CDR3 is TGTGCCAGCAGCTTGGACAGGGCAAGGGAGACCCAGTACTTC.

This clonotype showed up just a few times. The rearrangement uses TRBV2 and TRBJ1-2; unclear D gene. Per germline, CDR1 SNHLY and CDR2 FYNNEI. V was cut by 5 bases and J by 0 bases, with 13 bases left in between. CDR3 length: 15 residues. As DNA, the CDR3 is TGTGCCAGCAGTTTCGCCAGAATGGCTAACTATGGCTACACCTTC. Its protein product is CASSFARMANYGYTF.

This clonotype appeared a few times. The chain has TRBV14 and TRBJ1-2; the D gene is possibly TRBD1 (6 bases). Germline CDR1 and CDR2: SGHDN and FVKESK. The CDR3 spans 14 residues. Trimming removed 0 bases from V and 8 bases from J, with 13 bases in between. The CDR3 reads CASSQDLGAQGYTF. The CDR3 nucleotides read TGTGCCAGCAGCCAAGATCTGGGGGCGCAAGGCTACACCTTC. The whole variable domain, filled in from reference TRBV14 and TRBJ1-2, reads EAGVTQFPSHSVIEKGQTVTLRCDPISGHDNLYWYRRVMGKEIKFLLHFVKESKQDESGMPNNRFLAERTGGTYSTLKVQPAELEDSGVYFCASSQDLGAQGYTFGSGTRLTVV.

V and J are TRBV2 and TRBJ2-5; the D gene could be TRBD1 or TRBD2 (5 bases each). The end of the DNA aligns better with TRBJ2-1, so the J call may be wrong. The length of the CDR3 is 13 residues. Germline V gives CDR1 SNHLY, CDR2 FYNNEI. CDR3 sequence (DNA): TGTGCCAGCGCCGTGAGGGGCATCAATGAGCAGTTCTTC. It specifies CASAVRGINEQFF.

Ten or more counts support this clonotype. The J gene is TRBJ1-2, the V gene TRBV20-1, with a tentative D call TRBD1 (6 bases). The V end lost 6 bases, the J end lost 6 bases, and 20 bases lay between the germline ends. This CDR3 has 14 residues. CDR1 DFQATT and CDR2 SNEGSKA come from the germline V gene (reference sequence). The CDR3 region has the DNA TGCAGTGCCCGAACAGGGCTAAACCCAAATGGCTACACCTTC. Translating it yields CSARTGLNPNGYTF.

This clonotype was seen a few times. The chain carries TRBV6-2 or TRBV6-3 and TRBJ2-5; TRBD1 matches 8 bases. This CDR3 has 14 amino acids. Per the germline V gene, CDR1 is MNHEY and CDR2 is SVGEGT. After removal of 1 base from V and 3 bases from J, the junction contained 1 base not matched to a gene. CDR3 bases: TGTGCCAGCAGTTACTTGGACAGGGAAGAGACCCAGTACTTC. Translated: CASSYLDREETQYF.

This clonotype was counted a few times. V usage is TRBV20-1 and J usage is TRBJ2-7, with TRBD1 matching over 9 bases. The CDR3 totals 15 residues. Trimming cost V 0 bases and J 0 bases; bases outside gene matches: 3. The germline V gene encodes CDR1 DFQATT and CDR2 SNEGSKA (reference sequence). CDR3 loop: CSARDIQGASYEQYF. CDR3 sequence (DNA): TGCAGTGCTAGAGATATACAGGGGGCCTCCTACGAGCAGTACTTC.

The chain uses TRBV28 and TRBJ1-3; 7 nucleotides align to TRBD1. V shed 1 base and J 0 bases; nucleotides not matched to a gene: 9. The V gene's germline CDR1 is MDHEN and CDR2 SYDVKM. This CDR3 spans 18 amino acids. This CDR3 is CASSLFLGPGGSGNTIYF. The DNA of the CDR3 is TGTGCCAGCAGTTTATTCCTTGGGCCAGGGGGCTCTGGAAACACCATATATTTT.

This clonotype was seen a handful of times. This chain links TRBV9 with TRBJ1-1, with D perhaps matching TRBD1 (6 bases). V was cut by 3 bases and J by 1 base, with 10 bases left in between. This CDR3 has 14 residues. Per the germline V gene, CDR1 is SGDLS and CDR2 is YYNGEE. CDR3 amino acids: CASSGTQGNTEAFF. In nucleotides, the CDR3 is TGTGCCAGCAGCGGAACACAGGGGAACACTGAAGCTTTCTTT.

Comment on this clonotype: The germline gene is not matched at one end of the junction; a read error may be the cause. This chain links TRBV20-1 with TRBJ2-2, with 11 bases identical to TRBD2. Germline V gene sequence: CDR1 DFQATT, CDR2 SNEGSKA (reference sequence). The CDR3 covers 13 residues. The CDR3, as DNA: TGCAGTGCTAGGGGACTAGCGGCCGGGGAGCTTTTTTTT. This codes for CSARGLAAGELFF.